This T cell receptor beta chain originates from a study of blood T cell repertoires in COVID-19. Trimming pared 3 bases from V and 4 bases from J, leaving 11 bases between. This CDR3 has 14 amino acids. From germline, CDR1 is KGHDR and CDR2 SFDVKD. Generated by immunoSEQ multiplex PCR, the TCRdb table keeps only in-frame clones and is missing some. This table holds about 300,000 clones, around 86% found once. The receptor was derived from a man in his fifties or sixties who had recovered from COVID-19. Material for sequencing was PBMCs or T cells enriched from blood (not recorded which). The gene calls are TRBV24-1 and TRBJ1-2, with D possibly TRBD1 on 6 matching bases. CDR3 region: CATSDTWTAYGYTF. The CDR3 DNA reads TGTGCCACCAGTGATACCTGGACAGCCTATGGCTACACCTTC.